This is a list of T cell receptor beta chains from one sample in a study of healthy donors' naive CD4 and CD8 T cells. One entry per CDR3 protein, called by TCRdb with MiXCR from the reads. The table includes some 190,000 distinct CDR3 sequences, about 70% detected once. Sequencing was done on a sample of naive CD4+ and CD8+ T cells sorted from blood, pooled from several donors. The receptor set was obtained from a pool of human donors in good health; the sample pools cells from several healthy donors. Each CDR3 is given with its conserved first and last residue. Each record gives: J gene, CDR3 length, clone size, V gene, CDR3 protein. For some rows the clone size is stated as once, few or many, or as a class when expanded; others skip it.

TRBJ1-1	14	NA	TRBV19	CASTQLGQASEAFF
TRBJ1-4	11	NA	TRBV29-1	CSVGEQRPVFF
TRBJ1-2	17	NA	TRBV7-2	CASSSIYGDRGLYGYTF
TRBJ1-2	13	NA	TRBV20-1	CSARSGQGHGYTF
TRBJ2-1	11	NA	TRBV6-2/TRBV6-3	CASSPGVEQFF
TRBJ1-1	13	NA	TRBV6-6	CASSYRVHTEAFF
TRBJ2-2	16	once	TRBV6-2/TRBV6-3	CASITGLAGGAGELFF
TRBJ1-5	17	NA	TRBV19	CASSISGLGQGTQPQHF
TRBJ2-7	12	NA	TRBV12-3/TRBV12-4	CASRYTSYEQYF
TRBJ1-3	13	NA	TRBV10-3	CAISLLPGNTIYF
TRBJ1-3	13	NA	TRBV29-1	CSVAGFGGNTIYF
TRBJ1-3	11	NA	TRBV29-1	CSVTQWDTIYF
TRBJ2-7	12	NA	TRBV19	CDGLLSSYEQYF
TRBJ2-7	16	NA	TRBV7-6	CASSAPFGDRDYEQYF
TRBJ1-3	15	NA	TRBV30	CAWSLGDSSGNTIYF
TRBJ1-6	15	NA	TRBV2	CASSTVWRTNSPLHF
TRBJ2-1	11	NA	TRBV29-1	CSVGLANEQFF
TRBJ1-1	16	NA	TRBV4-1	CASSQDRYRADTEAFF
TRBJ2-3	22	NA	TRBV5-6	CASSSIFSGQGRPNWRTDTQYF
TRBJ2-1	14	NA	TRBV20-1	CSAKTGVVYNEQFF
TRBJ1-2	13	few	TRBV29-1	CSVSAEGNYGYTF
TRBJ2-3	15	NA	TRBV27	CASSLPGPTTDTQYF
TRBJ2-7	15	NA	TRBV19	CASSTPQRPSYEQYF
TRBJ2-3	14	few	TRBV12-3/TRBV12-4	CASCSGLEADTQYF
TRBJ2-1	15	NA	TRBV29-1	CSSGAPNQRHNEQFF
TRBJ1-2	13	NA	TRBV19	CASSIGGTYGYTF
TRBJ1-2	14	NA	TRBV19	CASRTGTAIYGYTF
TRBJ2-7	12	few	TRBV29-1	CSVTGTGYEQYF
TRBJ1-1	16	NA	TRBV6-1	CASSRRLGAGNTEAFF
TRBJ2-2	11	NA	TRBV29-1	CSDGNTGELFF
TRBJ1-1	15	NA	TRBV6-1	CASSEAPTRDTEAFF
TRBJ2-5	15	NA	TRBV19	CASSTGQGMRETQYF
TRBJ1-1	13	NA	TRBV29-1	CSVIQGANTEAFF
TRBJ2-2	16	NA	TRBV20-1	CSAIGTSGRRVGELFF
TRBJ2-3	15	NA	TRBV20-1	CSARDRGPGTDTQYF
TRBJ2-5	14	NA	TRBV5-6	CASSLLGVGETQYF
TRBJ2-1	10	once	TRBV2	CASSDIEQFF